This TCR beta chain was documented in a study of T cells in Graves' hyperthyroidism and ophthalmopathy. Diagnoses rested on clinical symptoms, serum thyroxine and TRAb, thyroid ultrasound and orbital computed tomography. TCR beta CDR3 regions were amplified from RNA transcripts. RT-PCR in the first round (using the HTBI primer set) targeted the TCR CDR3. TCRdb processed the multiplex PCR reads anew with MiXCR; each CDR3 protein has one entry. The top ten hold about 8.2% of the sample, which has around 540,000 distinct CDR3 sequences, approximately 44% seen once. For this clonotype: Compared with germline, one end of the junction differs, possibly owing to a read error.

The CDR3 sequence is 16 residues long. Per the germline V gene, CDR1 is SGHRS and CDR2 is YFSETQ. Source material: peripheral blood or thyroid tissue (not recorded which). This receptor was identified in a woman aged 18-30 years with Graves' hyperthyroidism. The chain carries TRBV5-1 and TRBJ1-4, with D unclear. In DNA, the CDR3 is TGCGCCGGCAGCTTCACCCCTAACCCGGGCGTCGAAAAACTGTTTTTT. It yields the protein CAGSFTPNPGVEKLFF.